This record looks at one T cell receptor beta chain sequence and its context. What it binds is not known. This sample is drawn from a study of T cells after yellow fever vaccination. For the study at large: Fractions with few cells were prepared using SMART-Seq v4 Ultra Low Input. Study conclusions and caveats: Contaminants from the bulk population, in the form of abundant clonotypes, could be found in FACS-sorted repertoires. In post-booster samples, most primary-vaccination clones reappeared (around 95% CD4, about 90% CD8).

TCRdb independently ran MiXCR on the 5' RACE reads; one entry per CDR3 protein. The data hold under 300,000 distinct CDR3 sequences, with approximately 12% observed a single time. The V and J ends lost 6 bases and 3 bases respectively, with 18 bases between them. The CDR3 consists of 14 residues. The germline V gene has CDR1 DFQATT and CDR2 SNEGSKA (reference sequence). Specimen: CD4+ T cells sorted from PBMCs, collected 45 days after the yellow fever booster vaccination. This sequence originates from a man younger than 40 who received the YFV17D yellow fever vaccine. The rearrangement uses TRBV20-1 and TRBJ2-7; D is perhaps TRBD1 or TRBD2 (5 bases each). The CDR3 nucleotides are TGCAGTGCCACCCCTGGGACGGAGCTCTACGAGCAGTACTTC. This sequence encodes CSATPGTELYEQYF.